These T cell receptor beta chains were read from a single sample in a study of chemoradiotherapy in HPV16-positive cancers. Sequenced by immunoSEQ multiplex PCR; TCRdb stores in-frame clones only, minus some. The data contain about 3,000 clones, 85% of them singletons. The source material was blood, sampled from a patient who underwent chemoradiotherapy. Source of these receptors: a human donor with HPV-associated anogenital cancer. Each CDR3 is given with its conserved first and last residue. Each record gives: V gene, clone size, J gene, D gene, CDR3 protein, CDR3 DNA. A D gene is named only where the DNA matches it firmly. Expanded clones are given a class, and other clones once, few, many or no size at all.

TRBV6-1	-	TRBJ2-5	-	CASSAPQGGIRETQYF	TGTGCCAGCAGTGCCCCCCAGGGAGGTATACGAGAGACCCAGTACTTC
TRBV5-4	-	TRBJ2-3	-	CASSSGVTDTQYF	TGTGCCAGCAGCTCGGGGGTCACAGATACGCAGTATTTT
TRBV5-1	-	TRBJ1-2	-	CASSSNGNYGYTF	TGCGCCAGCAGCTCGAATGGGAACTATGGCTACACCTTC
TRBV7-8	-	TRBJ2-2	TRBD2	CASSGTRGGELFF	TGTGCCAGCAGCGGGACTAGGGGCGGGGAGCTGTTTTTT
TRBV15	-	TRBJ1-5	-	CATSRDGNQPQHF	TGTGCCACCAGCAGAGATGGAAATCAGCCCCAGCATTTT
TRBV29-1	-	TRBJ2-3	TRBD1	CSVGTGGADTQYF	TGCAGCGTTGGTACAGGGGGCGCAGATACGCAGTATTTT
TRBV20-1	-	TRBJ2-3	-	CSASAGTFEYF	TGCAGTGCCTCGGCTGGGACTTTTGAATATTTT
TRBV7-2	-	TRBJ2-2	-	CASSLSWGLLNTGELFF	TGTGCCAGCAGCTTGAGTTGGGGCCTTCTAAACACCGGGGAGCTGTTTTTT
TRBV7-9	-	TRBJ1-2	TRBD1	CASSWSDRVYDYGYTF	TGTGCCAGCAGTTGGTCGGACAGGGTCTATGACTATGGCTACACCTTC
TRBV7-9	-	TRBJ2-1	TRBD2	CASSLAPAGAVYNEQFF	TGTGCCAGCAGCTTAGCCCCAGCGGGGGCCGTATACAATGAGCAGTTCTTC
TRBV28	-	TRBJ1-5	TRBD1	CASTNRQGGNQPQHF	TGTGCCAGCACCAATCGACAGGGCGGCAATCAGCCCCAGCATTTT
TRBV10-1	-	TRBJ1-1	-	CASSERGYAEAFF	TGCGCCAGCAGTGAACGAGGGTACGCTGAAGCTTTCTTT
TRBV20-1	-	TRBJ1-1	-	CSAADGSEAFF	TGCAGTGCTGCGGACGGGTCGGAAGCTTTCTTT
TRBV27	-	TRBJ2-3	TRBD1	CASSLSGSPYYRGQTDTQYF	TGTGCCAGCAGTTTATCCGGGTCCCCCTATTACAGGGGGCAGACAGATACGCAGTATTTT
TRBV11-2	-	TRBJ1-1	-	CASSFQGSWNTEAFF	TGTGCCAGCAGCTTCCAGGGATCATGGAACACTGAAGCTTTCTTT
TRBV13	-	TRBJ2-3	-	CASSLRSDTQYF	TGTGCCAGCAGCTTAAGATCAGATACGCAGTATTTT
TRBV6-5	few	TRBJ1-4	TRBD1	CASSYSRGQEKLFF	TGTGCCAGCAGTTACTCGAGGGGGCAGGAAAAACTGTTTTTT
TRBV30	-	TRBJ2-2	-	CAWNRVAGELFF	TGTGCCTGGAACCGAGTGGCCGGGGAGCTGTTTTTT
TRBV5-6	-	TRBJ1-6	-	CASSLVNSPLHF	TGTGCCAGCAGCCTCGTGAATTCACCCCTCCACTTT
TRBV13	-	TRBJ2-1	TRBD1	CASISYRGSIGEQFF	TGTGCCAGCATCTCTTACAGGGGAAGTATTGGTGAGCAGTTCTTC
TRBV6-6	-	TRBJ1-2	-	CASSPTINYGYTF	TGTGCCAGCAGCCCGACCATTAACTATGGCTACACCTTC
TRBV30	-	TRBJ2-3	-	CAWSKGTASTDTQYF	TGTGCCTGGAGTAAGGGAACGGCTAGCACAGATACGCAGTATTTT
TRBV29-1	-	TRBJ1-1	TRBD1	CSVRTGRITEAFF	TGCAGCGTCCGGACAGGGAGGATTACTGAAGCTTTCTTT
TRBV6-5	-	TRBJ1-6	TRBD1	CASSYTTGDNSPLHF	TGTGCCAGCAGCTATACGACAGGGGATAATTCACCCCTCCACTTT
TRBV2	-	TRBJ2-1	-	CASSELEVVGEQFF	TGTGCCAGCAGTGAATTGGAAGTGGTGGGTGAGCAGTTCTTC
TRBV30	once	TRBJ1-5	-	CAWQDGYSNQPQHF	TGTGCCTGGCAGGACGGGTATAGCAATCAGCCCCAGCATTTT
TRBV30	-	TRBJ2-1	-	CAWSVLGHAYNEQFF	TGTGCCTGGAGTGTACTAGGGCACGCGTACAATGAGCAGTTCTTC
TRBV2	-	TRBJ1-1	-	CASVVGFGTEAFF	TGTGCCAGTGTCGTAGGGTTTGGTACTGAAGCTTTCTTT
TRBV30	-	TRBJ1-2	TRBD1	CAWSTPGGIYGYTF	TGTGCCTGGAGTACGCCAGGGGGCATCTATGGCTACACCTTC
TRBV10-1	once	TRBJ2-3	-	CASSEGVGGTQYF	TGCGCCAGCAGTGAGGGGGTCGGCGGTACGCAGTATTTT
TRBV25-1	-	TRBJ1-4	-	CASRGHGVVGEKLFF	TGTGCCAGCAGGGGACATGGAGTTGTTGGTGAAAAACTGTTTTTT
TRBV30	-	TRBJ1-1	-	CAWLDHMNTEAFF	TGTGCCTGGTTGGACCACATGAACACTGAAGCTTTCTTT
TRBV2	-	TRBJ1-1	-	CASSQQYTEAFF	TGTGCCAGCAGTCAACAGTACACTGAAGCTTTCTTT
TRBV6-5	once	TRBJ2-2	-	CASSWGNEGTGELFF	TGTGCCAGCAGTTGGGGTAACGAAGGCACCGGGGAGCTGTTTTTT
TRBV15	-	TRBJ1-2	-	CATSRERGTHGYTF	TGTGCCACCAGCAGAGAGCGGGGGACACATGGCTACACCTTC
TRBV5-1	-	TRBJ1-6	-	CASSAWGEYNSPLHF	TGCGCCAGCAGCGCATGGGGGGAGTATAATTCACCCCTCCACTTT
TRBV6-5	-	TRBJ1-2	-	CASSYSRGINYGYTF	TGTGCCAGCAGTTACTCCCGGGGGATAAACTATGGCTACACCTTC
TRBV5-5	-	TRBJ1-4	-	CASSSGSLGEKLFF	TGTGCCAGCAGCTCCGGGTCCCTGGGGGAAAAACTGTTTTTT
TRBV30	-	TRBJ1-1	-	CAWSVRENTEAFF	TGTGCCTGGAGTGTACGGGAGAACACTGAAGCTTTCTTT
TRBV4-1	few	TRBJ1-4	TRBD1	CASSPGTGEERLFF	TGCGCCAGCAGCCCCGGGACAGGTGAAGAAAGACTGTTTTTT